This record looks at one T cell receptor (beta chain) sequence and its context. The target antigen is unknown. The CDR3 runs to 14 residues. CDR1 and CDR2 from the germline V gene are MNHEY and SVGAGI. V lost 2 bases and J 5 bases, leaving 12 bases between the germline ends. These data are taken from a study of T cell responses to AZD1222 COVID-19 vaccine. Whole-study findings and limits: In a largely white British group with more females than males, clonal diversity was possibly underestimated. Only a handful of AZD1222 recipients were seropositive at baseline. Spike-wide vaccine-associated CD4 TCRs dominated at 160-218 and 743-854. Targeting of unmutated variant regions was reportedly seen in nearly half of spike-specific TCRs.

Data came from immunoSEQ multiplex PCR; TCRdb stores just in-frame clones and leaves some out. The repertoire holds 180,000 or so clones, more than 85% seen once, with over 1.5% in the top ten. This TCR derives from an adult who received the AZD1222 COVID-19 vaccine. V and J are TRBV6-5 and TRBJ1-2; D is perhaps TRBD1 (5 bases). The sample was peripheral blood, taken 28 days after the second AZD1222 dose. Written as DNA, the CDR3 is TGTGCCAGCAGTTACGGAACAAGGGGATATGGCTACACCTTC. Translating gives CASSYGTRGYGYTF.